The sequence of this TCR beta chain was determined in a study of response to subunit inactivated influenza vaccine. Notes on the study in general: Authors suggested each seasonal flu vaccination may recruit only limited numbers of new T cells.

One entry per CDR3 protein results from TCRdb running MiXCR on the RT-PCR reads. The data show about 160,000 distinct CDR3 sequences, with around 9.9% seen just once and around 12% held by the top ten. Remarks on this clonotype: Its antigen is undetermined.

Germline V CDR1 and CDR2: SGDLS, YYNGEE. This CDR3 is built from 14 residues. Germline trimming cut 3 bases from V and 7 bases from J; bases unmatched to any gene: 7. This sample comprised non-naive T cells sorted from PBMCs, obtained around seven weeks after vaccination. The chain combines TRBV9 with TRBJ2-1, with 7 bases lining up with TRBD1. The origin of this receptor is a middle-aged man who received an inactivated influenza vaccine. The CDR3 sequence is CASSDRQGENEQFF. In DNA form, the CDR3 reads TGTGCCAGCAGCGATAGACAGGGAGAAAATGAGCAGTTCTTC.